The 5 T cell receptor beta chains listed next were all sequenced from one sample in a study of patients and donors after allogeneic stem cell transplantation (dated by TCRdb to the early 2020s). The library relied on RT-PCR. Sequencer: NextSeq 550. TCRdb itself trimmed the public reads at Q25 with fastp, ran MiXCR and retained productive beta chains. Each entry merges the rows of one CDR3 protein and shows their most common DNA and genes. Across this sample there are about a million distinct CDR3 sequences, with roughly 18% seen only once. The ten most abundant clones make up around 6% of the sample. What was sequenced was blood, either unsorted or a sorted T cell fraction (not recorded which). The receptors derive from a human donor who was either an allogeneic HSCT recipient or a stem cell or donor lymphocyte infusion donor (not recorded which). It is not recorded whose cells these are; they may come from a transplant donor.

The chain is built from TRBV12-3 or TRBV12-4 and TRBJ2-5, with D tentatively TRBD2 (5 bases). V lost 0 bases and J 5 bases, leaving 19 bases between the germline ends. The CDR3 loop spans 17 amino acids. CDR3 in amino acids: CASSLAGYGISQETQYF. The CDR3 DNA reads as TGTGCCAGCAGTTTAGCAGGGTACGGGATAAGTCAGGAGACCCAGTACTTC.

This clonotype appeared a few times. The genes are TRBV7-8 and TRBJ2-5; possibly TRBD2 for D (5 bases). V lost 1 base and J lost 2, with 11 bases in between. The CDR3 is 15 residues long. Germline V gives CDR1 SGHVS, CDR2 FQNEAQ. The CDR3 sequence is CASSLGSSGQETQYF. As DNA, the CDR3 is TGTGCCAGCAGCTTAGGGTCAAGCGGTCAAGAGACCCAGTACTTC.

This clonotype was seen more than once but under ten times. The gene calls are TRBV4-1 and TRBJ2-1; 7 bases align to TRBD2. V lost 1 base, J lost 6 bases, and 9 bases stayed unmatched. CDR1 is MGHRA, CDR2 YSYEKL, per germline. The CDR3 spans 16 residues. As DNA, the CDR3 is TGCGCCAGCAGCCAAGTTAACACCGGGACTACCAATGAGCAGTTCTTC. Amino acids: CASSQVNTGTTNEQFF.

This clonotype was seen only a few times. The J gene is TRBJ2-3, the V gene TRBV6-6; D uncertain. The V gene lost 8 bases and the J gene lost 5 bases, with 5 bases spanning the gap. This CDR3 has 10 residues. CDR1 is MNHNY and CDR2 is SVGAGI in the germline V gene (reference sequence). CDR3 residues: CASWGDTQYF. CDR3 bases: TGTGCCAGCTGGGGAGATACGCAGTATTTT.

This clonotype was observed a few times. The V and J genes are TRBV20-1 and TRBJ1-2; perhaps TRBD1 as D (5 bases). The germline V gene encodes CDR1 DFQATT and CDR2 SNEGSKA (reference sequence). CDR3 size: 13 residues. V gave up 0 bases and J gave up 9 bases, with 14 bases separating them. The CDR3 region is CSARDPLTDSYTF. CDR3 in DNA: TGCAGTGCTAGAGATCCTTTGACAGACAGCTACACCTTC.